This TCR beta chain is from a study of cytomegalovirus exposure and HLA in healthy donors. Study background: Caucasian-associated ancestry cluster membership applied to 75% to 85% of under 450 genotyped donors.

With regard to this clone: What it binds is not known.

Study observations and caveats: Sequencing artifact likely explains a cluster of highly shared sequence variants. Versus the approximately 700-donor mean, an Asian-associated ancestry cluster reportedly showed fewer N-insertions in a later analysis.

CDR1 is MNHEY and CDR2 is SVGAGI in the germline V gene. V gave up 2 bases and J gave up 8 bases; unmatched junction bases: 6. This CDR3 spans 14 amino acids. Both 60 Vbeta primers and 13 Jbeta primers went into the PCR. Measured with immunoSEQ multiplex PCR; TCRdb has only the in-frame clones, and not every one. This sample has tens of thousands of clones, with under 80% found just once. The clonotype originates from a woman in her 50s in good health and CMV-seropositive. The sequenced material came from PBMCs. The chain recombines TRBV6-5 with TRBJ1-2, with 9 bases aligning to TRBD1. The DNA for the CDR3 is TGTGCCAGCAGTTACGGGGACAGGGCTAAGGGCTACACCTTC. Its translation is CASSYGDRAKGYTF.